Listed here are 32 T cell receptor beta chains from one sample, sequenced in a study of blood T cell repertoires in COVID-19. TCRdb's copy holds only in-frame clones and misses some; the assay was immunoSEQ multiplex PCR. This sample yields some 240,000 clones, of which about 89% are seen a single time; roughly 6% belongs to the top ten. Sequenced material: peripheral blood. The receptor set was obtained from a man aged 55 to 70 who had recovered from COVID-19.

This chain joins TRBV28 and TRBJ2-7; 8 positions agree with TRBD1. Looked up from germline, CDR1 is MDHEN and CDR2 is SYDVKM. The length of the CDR3 is 15 residues. Germline trimming cut 2 bases from V and 4 bases from J; bases unmatched to any gene: 7. CDR3 loop: CASSLTGTGQYEQYF. The DNA of the CDR3 is TGTGCCAGCAGTTTAACCGGGACAGGACAGTACGAGCAGTACTTC.

The chain carries TRBV4-3 and TRBJ2-3; a weak D match, TRBD2 (6 bases). Between the trimmed V and J ends, which lost 3 bases and 3 bases, there was a span of 13 bases. The V gene's germline CDR1 is LGHNA and CDR2 YSLEER. CDR3 length: 15 amino acids. Here the CDR3 reads CASSHEGGTTDTQYF. Written as DNA, the CDR3 is TGCGCCAGCAGCCACGAGGGCGGGACTACAGATACGCAGTATTTT.

V and J are TRBV7-2 and TRBJ1-1; D is possibly TRBD1 (5 bases). Germline V CDR1 and CDR2: SGHTA, FQGNSA. The CDR3 consists of 14 residues. Trimming cost V 3 bases and J 0 bases, with 8 bases left between them. CDR3 sequence: CASSFRQLNTEAFF. Here the CDR3 DNA reads TGTGCCAGCAGCTTTAGACAGTTGAACACTGAAGCTTTCTTT.

This rearrangement joins TRBV27 to TRBJ2-7, with D hard to call. The germline V gene encodes CDR1 MNHEY and CDR2 SMNVEV (reference sequence). The V end was cut by 3 bases, the J end by 6 bases, with 12 bases between. The CDR3 extends over 13 amino acids. The CDR3 region is CASSFYRVSEQYF. The CDR3 nucleotides read TGTGCCAGCAGTTTCTACAGAGTAAGCGAGCAGTACTTC.

This chain joins TRBV19 and TRBJ1-4, with 9 bases fitting TRBD1. The CDR3 runs to 14 residues. The V segment lost 6 bases and the J segment 3 bases; nucleotides outside the gene matches: 2. From germline, CDR1 is LNHDA and CDR2 SQIVND (reference sequence). This chain's CDR3 is CASRGQGPNEKLFF. The DNA of the CDR3 is TGTGCCAGTAGGGGACAGGGTCCTAATGAAAAACTGTTTTTT.

The chain has TRBV7-3 and TRBJ2-1, with D possibly being TRBD2 (7 bases). Germline CDR1 and CDR2: SGHTA and FQGTGA. There are 12 residues in the CDR3. V lost 6 bases to trimming and J lost 12 bases, with 15 bases between them. Here the CDR3 reads CASSLTGRVQFF. CDR3 DNA: TGTGCCAGCAGTCTCACAGGGAGGGTGCAGTTCTTC. The variable domain in full, with the rest retrieved from reference TRBV7-3 and TRBJ2-1, is GAGVSQTPSNKVTEKGKYVELRCDPISGHTALYWYRQSLGQGPEFLIYFQGTGAADDSGLPNDRFFAVRPEGSVSTLKIQRTERGDSAVYLCASSLTGRVQFFGPGTRLTVL.

The V gene is TRBV7-2, the J gene TRBJ1-4, with TRBD1 matching over 7 bases. CDR3 length: 13 residues. Germline CDR1 SGHTA, CDR2 FQGNSA. V lost 1 base to trimming and J lost 10 bases; unmatched junction nucleotides: 3. For the CDR3, the DNA is TGTGCCAGCAGCTTAGACAGGGGAGGAAAACTGTTTTTT. It yields the protein CASSLDRGGKLFF.

This chain connects TRBV27 to TRBJ1-5; 7 nucleotides line up with TRBD1. From germline, CDR1 is MNHEY and CDR2 SMNVEV (reference sequence). The junction had 7 bases not matched to a gene; V was cut back by 3 bases and J by 5 bases. There are 15 residues in the CDR3. CDR3 region: CASSFRTGGYQPQHF. Written as DNA, the CDR3 is TGTGCCAGCAGTTTTCGGACAGGAGGTTATCAGCCCCAGCATTTT.

V gene TRBV9 combines with J gene TRBJ1-6, with D possibly matching TRBD1 (5 bases). V was pared by 4 bases and J by 8 bases, with 13 bases between. This CDR3 region has 14 residues. Per the germline V gene, CDR1 is SGDLS and CDR2 is YYNGEE. The CDR3 nucleotides are TGTGCCAGCAGCCCCCAGGGATTTCATTCACCCCTCCACTTT. This codes for CASSPQGFHSPLHF.

The chain joins TRBV28 to TRBJ2-5, with a weak D call TRBD2 (5 bases). The length of the CDR3 is 17 residues. V shed 5 bases and J shed 6 bases, with 25 bases lying between them. CDR1 and CDR2 (germline): MDHEN, SYDVKM. The DNA for the CDR3 is TGTGCCAGCAGTCGGAGTGGCGGGCCAGAAGGGAGTAAGACCCAGTACTTC. Its translation is CASSRSGGPEGSKTQYF.

The genes are TRBV24-1 and TRBJ2-3; 10 bases are a match to TRBD1. The V gene's germline CDR1 is KGHDR and CDR2 SFDVKD. The J segment lost 5 bases and the V segment lost 4 bases, leaving 8 bases of the junction unmatched. The CDR3 has 16 amino acids. CDR3 amino acids: CATSDPGQGSGDTQYF. CDR3 nucleotides: TGTGCCACCAGTGACCCGGGACAGGGGAGCGGAGATACGCAGTATTTT.

The V call is TRBV12-3 or TRBV12-4, the J call TRBJ1-6, with D possibly being TRBD1 (6 bases). V was clipped by 3 bases and J by 11 bases, with 8 bases between them. The CDR3 consists of 12 residues. The CDR3 sequence is CASSFGGPPLHF. The CDR3 DNA reads as TGTGCCAGCAGTTTCGGGGGGCCACCCCTCCACTTT.

This chain connects TRBV24-1 to TRBJ1-5, with 8 bases that match TRBD1. Germline V gene data show CDR1 as KGHDR and CDR2 as SFDVKD. Germline trimming cut 6 bases from V and 7 bases from J; bases unmatched to any gene: 4. This CDR3 comprises 13 residues. CDR3 sequence reads: CATSQGARQPQHF. Written as DNA, the CDR3 is TGTGCCACCAGTCAGGGGGCAAGGCAGCCCCAGCATTTT.

To note about this clone: Other nucleotide sequences in the sample specify the same CDR3. The chain links TRBV19 to TRBJ2-7; D not certain. The CDR3 runs to 14 residues. V was pared by 1 base and J by 0 bases, with 7 bases between. The germline gives CDR1 LNHDA, CDR2 SQIVND (reference sequence). CDR3 protein: CASSIAGLSYEQYF. In DNA form, the CDR3 reads TGTGCCAGTAGTATAGCTGGGCTCTCCTACGAGCAGTACTTC.

In regard to this clone: The same CDR3 can be traced to other DNA sequences in this sample. The gene calls are TRBV3-1 (or the pseudogene TRBV3-2) and TRBJ2-5, with TRBD2 matching over 15 bases. V trimming: 4 bases; J trimming: 2 bases; junction bases outside the gene matches: 2. Germline V gene lookup returns CDR1 LGHDT and CDR2 YNNKEL (reference sequence). This CDR3 region has 16 residues. DNA for the CDR3: TGTGCCAGCAGCCCCGGACTAGCGGGGGGGCAAGAGACCCAGTACTTC. Amino acids: CASSPGLAGGQETQYF.

The chain joins TRBV7-3 to TRBJ2-1, with TRBD2 matching over 9 bases. The trim removed 1 base at V and 2 bases at J, leaving 9 bases unmatched. The CDR3 is 18 residues long. Per the germline V gene, CDR1 is SGHTA and CDR2 is FQGTGA. As DNA, the CDR3 is TGTGCCAGCAGCTTAAGGGGTAGCGGGGGCTATACCTACAATGAGCAGTTCTTC. Its protein is CASSLRGSGGYTYNEQFF.

The J gene is TRBJ1-2, the V gene TRBV2; 7 nucleotides align to TRBD1. Germline V lookup: CDR1 SNHLY, CDR2 FYNNEI. J was trimmed by 2 bases and V by 5 bases; bases with no gene match: 2. The CDR3 covers 13 residues. In DNA, the CDR3 is TGTGCCAGCAGTACGGGACAGAACTATGGCTACACCTTC. Amino acids: CASSTGQNYGYTF.

The chain recombines TRBV9 with TRBJ2-3, with 9 bases matching TRBD2. This CDR3 region has 16 residues. Germline V CDR1 and CDR2: SGDLS, YYNGEE. J gave up 2 bases and V 2 bases, and 6 bases lay outside the gene matches. The DNA for the CDR3 is TGTGCCAGCAGCGTTACGGCGGGGGGGGCCACAGATACGCAGTATTTT. It encodes CASSVTAGGATDTQYF.

The chain couples TRBV7-3 to TRBJ2-3; D is uncertain. The CDR3 has 13 amino acids. Germline V gene data show CDR1 as SGHTA and CDR2 as FQGTGA. Trimming left V 6 bases short and J 4 bases short, with 11 bases between. For the CDR3, the DNA is TGTGCCAGCAGGTACCAAGGAGCAGATACGCAGTATTTT. Protein: CASRYQGADTQYF.

This CDR3 is CASSLNRGRKLFF. DNA for the CDR3: TGTGCCAGCAGTTTAAACAGGGGGCGAAAACTGTTTTTT. The chain employs TRBV28 and TRBJ1-4; 9 bases agree with TRBD1. CDR3 size: 13 residues. Germline V CDR1 and CDR2: MDHEN, SYDVKM. Losses at the gene ends were 2 bases for V and 10 bases for J; bases not matched to a gene: 2.

J is TRBJ2-7 and V is TRBV18, with D possibly being TRBD2 (6 bases). The length of the CDR3 is 13 residues. Germline V gene sequence: CDR1 KGHSH, CDR2 LQKENI. With 4 bases removed from V and 6 bases from J, the gap between germline ends came to 13 bases. Written as DNA, the CDR3 is TGTGCCAGCTCACTTCCCGGGAGCGTCGAGCAGTACTTC. Translation gives CASSLPGSVEQYF.

This chain connects TRBV5-8 to TRBJ1-2; D is unresolved. The CDR3 covers 12 residues. In germline, CDR1 is SGHTS, CDR2 YDEGEE. Trimming stripped 4 bases from V and 1 base from J, with 5 bases between. The CDR3 loop is CASSLYNYGYTF. The CDR3 nucleotides are TGTGCCAGCAGCCTTTATAACTATGGCTACACCTTC.

The chain joins TRBV5-8 to TRBJ1-5, with a tentative D call TRBD1 (6 bases). Per germline, CDR1 SGHTS and CDR2 YDEGEE. V was trimmed by 1 base and J by 7 bases, leaving 12 bases between them. CDR3 size: 14 residues. CDR3 residues: CASSLRGGGQPQHF. CDR3 bases: TGTGCCAGCAGCTTGCGGGGGGGCGGACAGCCCCAGCATTTT.

The rearrangement links TRBV5-1 to TRBJ1-4; D is unclear. This CDR3 comprises 14 residues. Germline CDR1 SGHRS, CDR2 YFSETQ. Deletions cut 0 bases from V and 4 bases from J, with 7 bases between. The CDR3 loop reads CASSLGQVNEKLFF. For the CDR3, the DNA is TGCGCCAGCAGCTTGGGTCAGGTTAATGAAAAACTGTTTTTT.

V usage is TRBV3-1 (or the pseudogene TRBV3-2) and J usage is TRBJ1-1; D is perhaps TRBD1 (6 bases). The CDR3 totals 14 residues. CDR1 and CDR2 from the germline V gene are LGHDT and YNNKEL (reference sequence). Deletions cut 2 bases from V and 3 bases from J, with 10 bases between. This CDR3 reads CASSQRGGDTEAFF. The CDR3 DNA sequence: TGTGCCAGCAGCCAAAGAGGGGGTGACACTGAAGCTTTCTTT.

This clone was observed once. This CDR3 is also generated by other DNA sequences in the sample. The genes are TRBV18 and TRBJ2-7; 9 nucleotides line up with TRBD1. J gave up 2 bases and V 3 bases, and 2 bases lay outside the gene matches. Germline lookup yields CDR1 KGHSH and CDR2 LQKENI. The length of the CDR3 is 14 residues. This CDR3 reads CASSPGQGPYEQYF. CDR3 DNA sequence: TGTGCCAGCTCACCGGGACAGGGCCCCTACGAGCAGTACTTC.

The chain recombines TRBV27 with TRBJ2-7; 7 bases are shared with TRBD2. Germline CDR1 is MNHEY and CDR2 is SMNVEV (reference sequence). The CDR3 totals 19 residues. V shed 2 bases, J shed 4 bases, and the junction held 20 bases outside the gene matches. The CDR3 DNA is TGTGCCAGCAGTTTAAGGTCTAGCGGTTTCCGATCGGCGTTGTACGAGCAGTACTTC. Protein: CASSLRSSGFRSALYEQYF.

V gene TRBV18 combines with J gene TRBJ2-6; no clear D. The CDR3 is made up of 19 amino acids. Germline lookup yields CDR1 KGHSH and CDR2 LQKENI. V shed 0 bases and J shed 1 base, with 16 bases lying between them. CDR3 DNA: TGTGCCAGCTCACCACCAGGTCTCCTGAGAGGTTCTGGGGCCAACGTCCTGACTTTC. Its protein is CASSPPGLLRGSGANVLTF.

This chain uses TRBV3-1 (or the pseudogene TRBV3-2) with TRBJ1-2; D is possibly TRBD1 (5 bases). Trimming removed 3 bases from V and 4 bases from J, with 18 bases in between. CDR3 length equals 16 residues. Germline CDR1 LGHDT, CDR2 YNNKEL (reference sequence). In nucleotides, the CDR3 is TGTGCCAGCAGCCAGGACCCCCCCGGGGGGTCCTATGGCTACACCTTC. Protein: CASSQDPPGGSYGYTF.

V is TRBV5-1 and J is TRBJ1-5; possible D gene TRBD1, 5 bases. Looked up from germline, CDR1 is SGHRS and CDR2 is YFSETQ. V dropped 7 bases and J dropped 2 bases, with 13 bases sitting between them. CDR3 length: 14 residues. The CDR3 loop is CASSEGAGNQPQHF. CDR3 in DNA: TGCGCCAGCTCCGAAGGGGCCGGCAATCAGCCCCAGCATTTT.

The genes are TRBV5-4 and TRBJ2-7; TRBD2 might be the D (5 bases). CDR3 length: 15 residues. Looked up from germline, CDR1 is SGHNT and CDR2 is YYREEE (reference sequence). V was pared by 0 bases and J by 3 bases, with 13 bases between. The CDR3 reads CASSLGVTEDYEQYF. DNA of the CDR3: TGTGCCAGCAGCTTGGGCGTCACGGAGGACTACGAGCAGTACTTC.

The rearrangement links TRBV19 to TRBJ1-5; D is unclear. The germline gives CDR1 LNHDA, CDR2 SQIVND (reference sequence). The CDR3 covers 14 residues. V was clipped by 1 base and J by 5 bases, with 9 bases between them. This CDR3 reads CASSIVRRDQPQHF. The CDR3 bases are TGTGCCAGTAGTATAGTCCGGCGGGATCAGCCCCAGCATTTT. Full variable domain (rest looked up from reference TRBV19 and TRBJ1-5): DGGITQSPKYLFRKEGQNVTLSCEQNLNHDAMYWYRQDPGQGLRLIYYSQIVNDFQKGDIAEGYSVSREKKESFPLTVTSAQKNPTAFYLCASSIVRRDQPQHFGDGTRLSIL.